This T cell receptor (beta chain) was recovered during a study of T cells after posttransplantation cyclophosphamide. General study findings and limits: Donor-recipient repertoire similarity was low at 1-2 months, rising over year one.

CDR3 length: 10 residues. CDR1 SGHRS and CDR2 YFSETQ come from the germline V gene. The V gene lost 7 bases and the J gene lost 4 bases, with 5 bases spanning the gap. Some clones are missing from TCRdb's copy, which holds only in-frame ones; the method was immunoSEQ multiplex PCR. The sample records roughly 70,000 clones, just over 90% being singletons. Comments on this clone: Its antigen remains unidentified.

This chain links TRBV5-1 with TRBJ2-5, with D unclear. The source of this sequence is a woman in her twenties or thirties in good health and a related stem cell transplant donor. The sequencing sample was made of PBMCs. As DNA, the CDR3 is TGCGCCAGCGGCGGAGAGACCCAGTACTTC. Protein sequence: CASGGETQYF.